The 22 T cell receptor beta chains reported below all come from one sample, sequenced in a study of radiotherapy plus CTLA-4 blockade in lung cancer. Sequenced by immunoSEQ multiplex PCR; TCRdb stores in-frame clones only, minus some. The sample has some 50,000 clones, just under 85% seen once. The sample in question was peripheral blood, obtained from a patient treated with radiotherapy plus ipilimumab. Receptor source: a human donor with non-small cell lung cancer whose response to radiotherapy plus ipilimumab could not be evaluated.

The chain joins TRBV19 to TRBJ1-5, with 9 bases that match TRBD1. The CDR3 is 16 amino acids. CDR1 is LNHDA and CDR2 is SQIVND in the germline V gene (reference sequence). The junction had 9 bases not matched to a gene; V was cut back by 2 bases and J by 7 bases. CDR3 DNA: TGTGCCAGTAGTATATACGGACAGGGGTCCCCACAGCCCCAGCATTTT. It yields the protein CASSIYGQGSPQPQHF.

This chain links TRBV19 with TRBJ2-5, with 9 bases that match TRBD2. V trimming: 7 bases; J trimming: 4 bases; junction bases outside the gene matches: 4. The CDR3 length is 13 residues. The germline V gene has CDR1 LNHDA and CDR2 SQIVND (reference sequence). The chain's CDR3 is CASKRGARETQYF. The CDR3 nucleotides read TGTGCCAGTAAGCGGGGGGCTCGAGAGACCCAGTACTTC.

The chain links TRBV7-9 to TRBJ2-7; TRBD2 is a possible D gene (6 bases). V lost 8 bases and J 2 bases, leaving 22 bases between the germline ends. The germline V gene has CDR1 SEHNR and CDR2 FQNEAQ (reference sequence). The CDR3 extends over 16 amino acids. The CDR3 DNA follows: TGTGCCAGCGGGGGTATGGTTGCGGGACGACCCTACGAGCAGTACTTC. Translation: CASGGMVAGRPYEQYF.

This chain uses TRBV14 with TRBJ1-5; D gene ambiguous. The CDR3 consists of 14 residues. Germline lookup yields CDR1 SGHDN and CDR2 FVKESK. The germline V and J ends were trimmed by 3 bases and 4 bases, with 10 bases remaining between them. CDR3 DNA: TGTGCCAGCAGCCATGGCTGGAGGAATCAGCCCCAGCATTTT. Its translation is CASSHGWRNQPQHF.

V usage is TRBV4-1 and J usage is TRBJ2-3; no definite D call. Germline V gives CDR1 MGHRA, CDR2 YSYEKL. Trimming left V 0 bases short and J 4 bases short, with 11 bases between. There are 15 residues in the CDR3. CDR3 in DNA: TGCGCCAGCAGCCAAGATGGCCTTCCTGCAGATACGCAGTATTTT. Translating gives CASSQDGLPADTQYF.

This chain joins TRBV7-2 and TRBJ1-1; 8 bases are shared with TRBD1. This CDR3 comprises 16 residues. CDR1 and CDR2 (germline): SGHTA, FQGNSA. Trimming at V came to 5 bases and at J to 5 bases, leaving 13 bases not matched to a gene. CDR3 amino acids: CASSPPSPGQGTEAFF. For the CDR3, the DNA is TGTGCCAGCAGCCCTCCTAGTCCCGGACAGGGTACTGAAGCTTTCTTT.

V usage is TRBV29-1 and J usage is TRBJ2-5; possibly TRBD2 for D (5 bases). Germline CDR1 reads SQVTM; CDR2 reads ANQGSEA. CDR3 size: 13 residues. V was pared by 5 bases and J by 3 bases, with 13 bases between. The CDR3 sequence: CSVFRWGEETQYF. CDR3 coding DNA: TGCAGCGTTTTTCGATGGGGAGAAGAGACCCAGTACTTC. Supplemented by reference TRBV29-1 and TRBJ2-5, the full variable domain reads SAVISQKPSRDICQRGTSLTIQCQVDSQVTMMFWYRQQPGQSLTLIATANQGSEATYESGFVIDKFPISRPNLTFSTLTVSNMSPEDSSIYLCSVFRWGEETQYFGPGTRLLVL.

The CDR3 DNA follows: TGCGCCAGCAGCTTGTCTCCCGGGGAGCTGTTTTTT. Translating gives CASSLSPGELFF. This rearrangement joins TRBV5-1 to TRBJ2-2; no clear D. The length of the CDR3 is 12 residues. Germline CDR1 SGHRS, CDR2 YFSETQ. Trimming took 1 base from V and 6 from J, leaving 4 bases between them.

V is TRBV9 and J is TRBJ2-1, with D perhaps TRBD1 (7 bases). V shed 4 bases and J shed 3 bases, with 14 bases lying between them. This CDR3 has 15 residues. Germline CDR1 SGDLS, CDR2 YYNGEE. The CDR3 DNA is TGTGCCAGCAGCCGCGGCAGGGGGGACTACAATGAGCAGTTCTTC. This encodes CASSRGRGDYNEQFF.

The chain links TRBV6-5 to TRBJ2-5; TRBD1 matches 8 bases. J gave up 4 bases and V 6 bases, and 7 bases lay outside the gene matches. Germline CDR1 is MNHEY and CDR2 is SVGAGI. The CDR3 runs to 14 residues. CDR3 sequence reads: CASSGQGAGETQYF. CDR3 nucleotides: TGTGCCAGCAGCGGGCAGGGGGCGGGAGAGACCCAGTACTTC.

This chain connects TRBV28 to TRBJ2-7; 8 bases are shared with TRBD1. The CDR3 length is 13 residues. J lost 3 bases, V lost 5 bases, and 3 bases had no gene match. Germline-derived CDR1 and CDR2 are MDHEN and SYDVKM. CDR3 DNA: TGTGCCAGCAGTAGGACAGGGCGCTACGAGCAGTACTTC. Protein: CASSRTGRYEQYF. Drawing the rest from reference TRBV28 and TRBJ2-7, the complete variable domain is DVKVTQSSRYLVKRTGEKVFLECVQDMDHENMFWYRQDPGLGLRLIYFSYDVKMKEKGDIPEGYSVSREKKERFSLILESASTNQTSMYLCASSRTGRYEQYFGPGTRLTVT.

This clone was seen only a few times. The chain links TRBV19 to TRBJ1-2; the match to TRBD1 covers 7 bases. The ends lost 6 bases at V and 4 bases at J; junction bases unmatched: 8. Looked up from germline, CDR1 is LNHDA and CDR2 is SQIVND (reference sequence). The CDR3 length is 14 residues. In nucleotides, the CDR3 is TGTGCCAGTAGGCGAGGACAGGACGCCTATGGCTACACCTTC. It encodes CASRRGQDAYGYTF.

DNA of the CDR3: TGTGCCAGCAGTTCCGACAGGCTAACCTACAATGAGCAGTTCTTC. Protein product: CASSSDRLTYNEQFF. V usage is TRBV27 and J usage is TRBJ2-1, with D maybe TRBD1 (6 bases). Trimming stripped 4 bases from V and 2 bases from J, with 12 bases between. The CDR3 runs 15 residues. CDR1 MNHEY and CDR2 SMNVEV come from the germline V gene (reference sequence).

The gene calls are TRBV7-3 and TRBJ2-7; 9 bases map to TRBD2. The CDR3 has 14 residues. With 1 base clipped from V and 9 bases from J, the junction kept 7 bases outside the gene matches. The germline gives CDR1 SGHTA, CDR2 FQGTGA. The CDR3 DNA reads as TGTGCCAGCAGCTTAAAGGGCGGGAGGGAACCGCAGTACTTC. Encoded protein: CASSLKGGREPQYF.

The chain recombines TRBV18 with TRBJ2-1; the D gene is possibly TRBD2 (5 bases). Trimming cost V 0 bases and J 5 bases, with 11 bases left between them. CDR1 and CDR2 (germline): KGHSH, LQKENI. The CDR3 extends over 15 amino acids. The DNA for the CDR3 is TGTGCCAGCTCACCACCGAATAGCGTCAACAATGAGCAGTTCTTC. It specifies CASSPPNSVNNEQFF. Full variable domain (missing parts from reference TRBV18 and TRBJ2-1): NAGVMQNPRHLVRRRGQEARLRCSPMKGHSHVYWYRQLPEEGLKFMVYLQKENIIDESGMPKERFSAEFPKEGPSILRIQQVVRGDSAAYFCASSPPNSVNNEQFFGPGTRLTVL.

The V gene is TRBV11-3, the J gene TRBJ1-2; 9 bases line up with TRBD1. Trimming removed 4 bases from V and 6 bases from J; junction bases left unmatched: 3. The CDR3 totals 13 residues. Germline-derived CDR1 and CDR2 are SGHNT and YENEEA. The CDR3 DNA is TGTGCCAGCAGCTCCAGGACAGGGGATGGCTACACCTTC. This encodes CASSSRTGDGYTF.

The V gene is TRBV28, the J gene TRBJ1-4; D is ambiguous. Germline values: CDR1 MDHEN, CDR2 SYDVKM. Trimming cost V 6 bases and J 5 bases, with 19 bases left between them. The CDR3 is 16 residues long. The CDR3 DNA reads TGTGCCAGCAGCAAGGTATTAAGGAGCCGGAATGAAAAACTGTTTTTT. Its protein is CASSKVLRSRNEKLFF.

The chain recombines TRBV4-3 with TRBJ2-1, with TRBD2 matching 10 bases. CDR3 size: 20 residues. With V trimmed by 0 bases and J by 0 bases, 11 bases remained unmatched. Looked up from germline, CDR1 is LGHNA and CDR2 is YSLEER. CDR3 amino acids: CASSQESSGRVGGSYNEQFF. As DNA, the CDR3 is TGCGCCAGCAGCCAAGAGTCTAGCGGGAGAGTAGGGGGCTCCTACAATGAGCAGTTCTTC.

The chain recombines TRBV28 with TRBJ2-4; TRBD2 matches 12 bases. CDR1 is MDHEN and CDR2 is SYDVKM in the germline V gene. Losses at the gene ends were 8 bases for V and 3 bases for J; bases not matched to a gene: 8. The CDR3 covers 16 residues. CDR3 in amino acids: CASALAGGWDKNIQYF. The CDR3 DNA follows: TGTGCCAGCGCTCTAGCGGGAGGGTGGGACAAAAACATTCAGTACTTC.

This rearrangement joins TRBV7-2 to TRBJ1-4; D not certain. V was trimmed by 3 bases and J by 3 bases, leaving 8 bases between them. Germline CDR1 SGHTA, CDR2 FQGNSA. The CDR3 consists of 14 residues. The DNA for the CDR3 is TGTGCCAGCAGCTTTCGGAGCGCTAATGAAAAACTGTTTTTT. Its translation is CASSFRSANEKLFF.

J is TRBJ1-2 and V is TRBV7-9, with D possibly being TRBD1 (6 bases). V gave up 2 bases and J gave up 7 bases, with 11 bases separating them. CDR1 is SEHNR, CDR2 FQNEAQ, per germline (reference sequence). This CDR3 has 13 residues. As DNA, the CDR3 is TGTGCCAGCAGCTTATATCAGGGGTTTGGCTACACCTTC. Its translation: CASSLYQGFGYTF.

This clone was counted once. The V gene is TRBV30, the J gene TRBJ2-1; 12 nucleotides agree with TRBD2. The CDR3 runs to 14 residues. In germline, CDR1 is GTSNPN, CDR2 SVGIG (reference sequence). V lost 2 bases and J lost 8; bases outside the gene matches: 4. CDR3 DNA: TGTGCCTGGAGTACTAGCGGGAGGATCCATGAGCAGTTCTTC. Protein sequence: CAWSTSGRIHEQFF.